This TCR beta chain was profiled in a study of OX40 agonist ivuxolimab in advanced cancers. With respect to the entire study: Ivuxolimab was an agonistic, fully human IgG2 monoclonal antibody directed against OX40 (CD134), a costimulatory receptor. Intravenous ivuxolimab was administered to patients every 2 weeks at six dose levels: 0.01, 0.1, 0.3, 1.5, 3 and 10 mg/kg. Among the roughly 50 dose-escalation patients, around 19 had hepatocellular carcinoma, roughly 15 melanoma, 9 renal cell carcinoma and 9 head and neck cancer. A male proportion of around 80% and a mean age of around 60 years, ranging from 23 to 79, were recorded for the dose-escalation cohort. Patients were allowed to have had prior anti-PD-1, anti-PD-L1 or anti-CTLA-4 therapy, and approximately 40% of the dose-escalation patients had been treated with checkpoint inhibitors. Partial responses occurred in three dose-escalation patients, of whom one had hepatocellular carcinoma and two had cutaneous melanoma. Peripheral TCRbeta sequencing was intended to test whether TCR sequence diversity was altered and clonal T-cell expansion was caused by ivuxolimab. The paper describes the monotherapy dose-escalation part (N ≈ 49 patients) of the phase I trial of ivuxolimab. Broader findings and caveats from the paper: After ivuxolimab, CD8+ T cells had more expanded clones than CD4+ T cells on average. Low levels of normalized T-cell clonal expansion were also shown by some nonresponding patients. In the 0.1-3.0 mg/kg groups, partial responders had among the lowest normalized peripheral clonal expansion, particularly in CD8+ T cells. Antigen specificity was not determined for the clonally expanded peripheral T cells. At doses of 0.1 to 3.0 mg/kg, clonal expansion of both CD4+ and CD8+ blood T cells was observed from baseline to week 6.

Patients with autoimmune disease history or receiving systemic immunosuppression were excluded from the trial. In every dose cohort, peripheral blood was drawn for TCR sequencing at baseline, cycle 4 day 1, and cycle 7 day 1. The samples were taken from a phase I, first-in-human, multicenter, open-label dose-escalation trial of ivuxolimab. The trial enrolled adults with locally advanced or metastatic head and neck squamous cell, hepatocellular, melanoma or renal cell carcinoma. Before TCR sequencing, CD4+ and CD8+ T cells were separately sorted from peripheral blood. To sequence the TCRbeta CDR3 region, genomic DNA was isolated from the sorted cells. The immunoSEQ Assay was used to sequence the TCRbeta CDR3 regions. Held by TCRdb, this immuneACCESS table contains in-frame sequences only and omits some clones. Under half of the omission traces to an unresolved V gene where checked; the cause of the rest is unknown. This sample gives roughly 80,000 clones in total; nearly 90% of them show up just once. Over 2.5% of the sample is in the top ten clones.

With respect to this clone: No cognate antigen has been identified for it. Per-base quality was not reported, and no clone a single base away is much larger than it.

The sample in question was CD4+ or CD8+ T cells sorted from blood, obtained in a trial of the OX40 agonist ivuxolimab. The receptor comes from an adult with an advanced solid tumor such as melanoma, head and neck, liver or kidney cancer.

The CDR3 in this case is CASSLRPGETQYF. The DNA sequence follows: TGTGCCAGCAGCTTACGACCCGGGGAGACCCAGTACTTC. In this chain, TRBV11-2 is recombined with TRBJ2-5; the D gene cannot be named for sure. The CDR3 holds 13 amino acids from the cysteine to the phenylalanine. Only CDR3 DNA remains: 39 bases, in frame from the first base. Per the germline V gene, SGHAT is the CDR1 and FQNNGV is the CDR2. V is cut by 2 bases and J by 5 bases, and the space between the germline ends is 9 bases. Reference TRBV11-2 and TRBJ2-5 proteins supply the regions before and after the CDR3; the full variable domain is: EAGVAQSPRYKIIEKRQSVAFWCNPISGHATLYWYQQILGQGPKLLIQFQNNGVVDDSQLPKDRFSAERLKGVDSTLKIQPAKLEDSAVYLCASSLRPGETQYFGPGTRLLVL.